This T cell receptor beta chain originates from a study of regulatory T cells in long-lasting Graves disease. HTBI primers from iRepertoire and Arm-PCR of CDR3 regions yielded the TCR beta libraries. One entry per CDR3 protein, called by TCRdb with MiXCR from the multiplex PCR reads. The sample lists approximately 270,000 distinct CDR3 sequences; under 20% were seen once. Documented time point: newly diagnosed GD, antithyroid drugs for less than 3 months. From PBMCs, RNA was extracted and then used to make the TCR library. There are a few counts of this clonotype. Because the CDR3 is missing its conserved closing phenylalanine or tryptophan, this is likely a read error. The germline V gene has CDR1 SGHVS and CDR2 FQNEAQ. This CDR3 is built from 14 residues. The V gene lost 3 bases and the J gene lost 6 bases, with 13 bases spanning the gap. A further study also used this sample, focusing on T cells in Graves' hyperthyroidism and ophthalmopathy. That paper notes: The primer set for the first-round RT-PCR of the TCR CDR3 was HTBI.

This chain uses TRBV7-8 with TRBJ2-3; D is unresolved. The source is a young woman with Graves disease. Here the sequenced sample was peripheral blood mononuclear cells (PBMCs), taken at new diagnosis, from a patient treated with antithyroid drugs. The CDR3 reads CASSFTRNADTQYI. CDR3 DNA: TGTGCCAGCAGCTTCACACGTAACGCCGATACGCAGTATATT.